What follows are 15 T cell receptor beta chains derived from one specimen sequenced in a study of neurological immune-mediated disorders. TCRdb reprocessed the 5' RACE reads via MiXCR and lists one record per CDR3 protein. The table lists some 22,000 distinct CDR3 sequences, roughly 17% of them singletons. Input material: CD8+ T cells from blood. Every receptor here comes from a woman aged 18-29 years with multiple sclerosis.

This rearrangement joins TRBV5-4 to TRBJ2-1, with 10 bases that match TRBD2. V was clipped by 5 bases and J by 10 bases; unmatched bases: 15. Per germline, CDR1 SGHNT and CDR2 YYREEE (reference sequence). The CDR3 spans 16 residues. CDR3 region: CASSTQREGHVNEQFF. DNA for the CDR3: TGTGCCAGCAGTACCCAGCGGGAGGGCCACGTTAACGAGCAGTTCTTC.

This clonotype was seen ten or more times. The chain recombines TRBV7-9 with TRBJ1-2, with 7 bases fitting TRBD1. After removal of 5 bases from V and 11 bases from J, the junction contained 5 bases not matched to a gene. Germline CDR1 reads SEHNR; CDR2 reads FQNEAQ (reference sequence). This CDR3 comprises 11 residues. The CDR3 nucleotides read TGTGCCAGCAGCCTAGGACAGGTTTACACCTTC. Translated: CASSLGQVYTF.

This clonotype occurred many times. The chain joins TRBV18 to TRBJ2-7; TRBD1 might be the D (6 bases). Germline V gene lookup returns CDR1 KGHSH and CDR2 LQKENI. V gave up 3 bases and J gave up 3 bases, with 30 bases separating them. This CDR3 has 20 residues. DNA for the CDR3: TGTGCCAGCTCACCCGGGTCGCCTGGACAGAAAGCAGGAATTAACTACGAGCAGTACTTC. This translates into CASSPGSPGQKAGINYEQYF.

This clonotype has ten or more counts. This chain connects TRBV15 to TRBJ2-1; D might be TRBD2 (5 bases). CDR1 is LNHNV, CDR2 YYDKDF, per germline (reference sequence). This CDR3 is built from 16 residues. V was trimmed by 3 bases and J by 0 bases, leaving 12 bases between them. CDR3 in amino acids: CATSSPAGSSYNEQFF. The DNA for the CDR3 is TGTGCCACCAGCAGTCCGGCGGGTAGCTCCTACAATGAGCAGTTCTTC.

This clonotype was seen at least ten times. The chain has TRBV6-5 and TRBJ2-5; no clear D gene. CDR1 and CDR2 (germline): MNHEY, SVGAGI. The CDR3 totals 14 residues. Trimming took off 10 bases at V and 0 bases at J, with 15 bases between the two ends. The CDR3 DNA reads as TGTGCCACCGCCCCTGCATGGAACCAAGAGACCCAGTACTTC. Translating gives CATAPAWNQETQYF.

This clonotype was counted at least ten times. The CDR3 coding sequence is TGCAGTGCTACGACAGGGGGCTCGGACACTGAAGCTTTCTTT. Amino acid sequence: CSATTGGSDTEAFF. The rearrangement joins TRBV20-1 to TRBJ1-1, with 10 bases that match TRBD1. Germline V gene sequence: CDR1 DFQATT, CDR2 SNEGSKA (reference sequence). The CDR3 runs to 14 residues. The V and J ends lost 4 bases and 3 bases, in that order; junction bases with no gene match: 5.

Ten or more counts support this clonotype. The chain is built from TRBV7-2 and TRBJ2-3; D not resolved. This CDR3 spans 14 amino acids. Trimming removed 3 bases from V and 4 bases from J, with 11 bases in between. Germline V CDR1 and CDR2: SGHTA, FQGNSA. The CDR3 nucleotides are TGTGCCAGCAGCTTTTTCGGCACGCCAGATACGCAGTATTTT. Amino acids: CASSFFGTPDTQYF.

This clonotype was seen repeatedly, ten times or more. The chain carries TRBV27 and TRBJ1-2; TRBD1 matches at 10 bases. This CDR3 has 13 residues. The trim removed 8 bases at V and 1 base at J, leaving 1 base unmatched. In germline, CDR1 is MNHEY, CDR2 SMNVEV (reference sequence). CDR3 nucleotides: TGTGCCAGCTGGGACAGGGGTAACTATGGCTACACCTTC. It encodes CASWDRGNYGYTF.

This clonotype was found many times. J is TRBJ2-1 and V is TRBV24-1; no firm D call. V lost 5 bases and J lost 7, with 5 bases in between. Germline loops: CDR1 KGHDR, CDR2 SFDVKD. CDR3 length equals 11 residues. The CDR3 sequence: CATSGGNEQFF. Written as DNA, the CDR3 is TGTGCCACCAGTGGTGGGAATGAGCAGTTCTTC.

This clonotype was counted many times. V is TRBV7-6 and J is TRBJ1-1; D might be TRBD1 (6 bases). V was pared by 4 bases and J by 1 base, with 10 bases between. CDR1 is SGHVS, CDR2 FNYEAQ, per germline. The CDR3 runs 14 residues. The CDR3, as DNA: TGTGCCAGCAGCTCAGCGACAGGGAACACTGAAGCTTTCTTT. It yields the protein CASSSATGNTEAFF.

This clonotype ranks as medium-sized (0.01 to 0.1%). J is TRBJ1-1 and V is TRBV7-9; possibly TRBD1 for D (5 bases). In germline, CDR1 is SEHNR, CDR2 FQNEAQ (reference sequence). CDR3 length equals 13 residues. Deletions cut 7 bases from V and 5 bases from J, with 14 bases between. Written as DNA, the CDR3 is TGTGCCAGCAAAGGGGAGGGAAGGACTGAAGCTTTCTTT. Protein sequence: CASKGEGRTEAFF.

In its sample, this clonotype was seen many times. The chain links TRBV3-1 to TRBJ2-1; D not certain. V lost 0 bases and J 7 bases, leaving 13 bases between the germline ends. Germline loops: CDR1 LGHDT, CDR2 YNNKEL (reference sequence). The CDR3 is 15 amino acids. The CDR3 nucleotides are TGTGCCAGCAGCCAAGAGTTCTCCCTAGGAAATGAGCAGTTCTTC. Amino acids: CASSQEFSLGNEQFF.

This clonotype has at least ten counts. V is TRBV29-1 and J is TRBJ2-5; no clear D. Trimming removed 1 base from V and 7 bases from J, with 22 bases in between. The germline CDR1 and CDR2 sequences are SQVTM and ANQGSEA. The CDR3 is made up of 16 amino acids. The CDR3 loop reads CSVEGVDESMVGTQYF. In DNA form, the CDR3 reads TGCAGCGTTGAAGGGGTTGATGAGTCTATGGTCGGGACCCAGTACTTC.

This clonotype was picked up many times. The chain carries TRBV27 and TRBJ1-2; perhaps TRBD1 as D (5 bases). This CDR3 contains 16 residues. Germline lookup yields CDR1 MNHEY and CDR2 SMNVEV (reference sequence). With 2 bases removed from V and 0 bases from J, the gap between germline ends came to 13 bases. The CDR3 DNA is TGTGCCAGCAGTTTACACCGGCAGGGCACTAACTATGGCTACACCTTC. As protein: CASSLHRQGTNYGYTF.

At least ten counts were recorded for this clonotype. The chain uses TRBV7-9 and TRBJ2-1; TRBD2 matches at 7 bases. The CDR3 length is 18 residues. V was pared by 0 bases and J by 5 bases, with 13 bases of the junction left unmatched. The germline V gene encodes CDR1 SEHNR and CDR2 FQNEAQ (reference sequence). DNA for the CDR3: TGTGCCAGCAGCTTAGCGCTGCGGAGGGTAGCGGGTCACAATGAGCAGTTCTTC. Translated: CASSLALRRVAGHNEQFF.